This TCR beta chain was found in a study of PD-1 blockade in classical Hodgkin lymphoma. Some clones are missing from TCRdb's copy, which holds only in-frame ones; the method was immunoSEQ multiplex PCR. The table has around 20,000 clones, about nine tenths seen once. Every patient relapsed after autologous stem cell transplantation, and brentuximab vedotin exposure varied. The CDR3 runs 15 residues. V gave up 6 bases and J gave up 2 bases; unmatched junction bases: 8. The V gene's germline CDR1 is MNHEY and CDR2 SVGAGI. The sequencing used peripheral blood mononuclear cells (PBMCs), collected before the second cycle of nivolumab. The sequence came from a human donor with classical Hodgkin lymphoma. V and J are TRBV6-5 and TRBJ2-7; 9 bases are a match to TRBD2. The chain's CDR3 is CASRPLGGGAYEQYF. DNA for the CDR3: TGTGCCAGCAGACCCCTCGGCGGGGGGGCCTACGAGCAGTACTTC.